Listed below are T cell receptor beta chains from one sample, sequenced in a study of radiation and T cells in renal cell carcinoma. The assay was immunoSEQ multiplex PCR, and TCRdb's table has in-frame clones only and misses some. The sample includes about 150,000 clones, less than 90% of them seen just once. Sequencing was performed on blood, taken from a patient whose treatment included radiotherapy and nephrectomy. All receptors come from a woman aged 65 to 85 with renal cell carcinoma. Both conserved end residues are part of each CDR3. Each record gives: clone size, D gene, J gene, V gene, CDR3 protein, CDR3 DNA. The D gene is left open where the match is weak. The size entry is marked missing in some rows and otherwise reads once, few, many or a size class.

>-|TRBD2|TRBJ2-6|TRBV6-1
CASLGGSSGANVLTF
TGTGCCAGCCTGGGAGGGAGCTCTGGGGCCAACGTCCTGACTTTC
>-|-|TRBJ1-1|TRBV9
CASSEAGTASEAFF
TGTGCCAGCAGCGAGGCGGGCACCGCCTCTGAAGCTTTCTTT
>-|TRBD1|TRBJ1-1|TRBV9
CASSLNQGAKEAFF
TGTGCCAGCAGCCTTAACCAGGGGGCCAAGGAAGCTTTCTTT
>-|-|TRBJ2-7|TRBV19
CASSPGILPEQYF
TGTGCCAGTAGTCCAGGGATCCTCCCCGAGCAGTACTTC
>-|-|TRBJ2-3|TRBV7-9
CASSLVGADTQYF
TGTGCCAGCAGCTTAGTGGGTGCGGATACGCAGTATTTT
>few|-|TRBJ1-5|TRBV4-1
CASSHAERAEQPQHF
TGCGCCAGCAGCCACGCTGAGAGGGCCGAACAGCCCCAGCATTTT
>-|-|TRBJ1-2|TRBV19
CASRGGTALNYGYTF
TGTGCCAGTAGGGGCGGGACCGCTCTAAACTATGGCTACACCTTC
>-|-|TRBJ2-3|TRBV5-1
CASKGRVSSDTQYF
TGCGCCAGCAAGGGCAGGGTGAGTTCAGATACGCAGTATTTT
>-|-|TRBJ1-1|TRBV9
CASSPRISQGINTEAFF
TGTGCCAGCAGCCCCCGAATATCTCAGGGGATCAACACTGAAGCTTTCTTT
>-|-|TRBJ1-2|TRBV4-3
CASSQEDRINGYTF
TGCGCCAGCAGCCAAGAGGACAGAATTAATGGCTACACCTTC
>few|-|TRBJ1-1|TRBV9
CASSTLGTDNTEAFF
TGTGCCAGCAGCACCCTTGGGACGGATAACACTGAAGCTTTCTTT
>-|-|TRBJ2-2|TRBV7-9
CASSPGGTNTGELFF
TGTGCCAGCAGCCCAGGAGGCACGAACACCGGGGAGCTGTTTTTT
>-|-|TRBJ1-5|TRBV7-2
CASSLGGSYQHF
TGTGCCAGCAGCTTAGGGGGCAGCTATCAGCATTTT
>-|-|TRBJ2-2|TRBV27
CASFSGIRNTGELFF
TGTGCCAGCTTCTCGGGGATTCGGAACACCGGGGAGCTGTTTTTT
>-|-|TRBJ1-3|TRBV9
CASSVIAGDSGNTIYF
TGTGCCAGCAGCGTAATTGCAGGGGACTCTGGAAACACCATATATTTT
>-|TRBD1|TRBJ2-7|TRBV5-6
CASSRARTGRERYEQYF
TGTGCCAGCAGCCGGGCCCGGACAGGAAGGGAGAGGTACGAGCAGTACTTC
>-|TRBD1|TRBJ1-2|TRBV14
CASSQVTGVYGYTF
TGTGCCAGCAGCCAAGTGACAGGGGTGTATGGCTACACCTTC
>-|-|TRBJ1-1|TRBV7-9
CASSPEIGNTEAFF
TGTGCCAGCAGCCCCGAAATAGGGAACACTGAAGCTTTCTTT
>once|TRBD2|TRBJ2-3|TRBV6-6
CASSGLGRGGTDTQYF
TGTGCCAGCAGTGGCCTGGGACGGGGGGGCACAGATACGCAGTATTTT
>-|-|TRBJ1-2|TRBV6-6
CASYPWTGGYGYTF
TGTGCCAGCTATCCCTGGACGGGGGGCTATGGCTACACCTTC
>-|-|TRBJ2-3|TRBV7-2
CATSSTDTQYF
TGTGCCACCTCTAGCACAGATACGCAGTATTTT
>-|-|TRBJ2-5|TRBV7-6
CASSSNTGATQETQYF
TGTGCCAGCAGCTCGAATACTGGAGCTACCCAAGAGACCCAGTACTTC
>-|-|TRBJ1-3|TRBV7-2
CASSLADGGNTIYF
TGTGCCAGCAGCTTAGCAGACGGGGGAAACACCATATATTTT
>-|-|TRBJ1-6|TRBV7-9
CASSLAPTGYGSPLHF
TGTGCCAGCAGCTTAGCCCCGACAGGTTATGGATCACCCCTCCACTTT
>-|TRBD1|TRBJ1-6|TRBV27
CASSFRQGNSPLHF
TGTGCCAGCAGTTTTCGACAGGGTAATTCACCCCTCCACTTT
>-|-|TRBJ1-2|TRBV18
CASKQDFIYGYTF
TGTGCCAGCAAACAGGATTTTATCTATGGCTACACCTTC
>-|-|TRBJ1-1|TRBV30
CAWSALKVAVTEAFF
TGTGCCTGGAGTGCCCTCAAGGTGGCGGTCACTGAAGCTTTCTTT
>-|TRBD2|TRBJ2-7|TRBV19
CASSIGTSGGPGEQYF
TGTGCCAGTAGTATCGGGACTAGCGGGGGCCCTGGCGAGCAGTACTTC
>once|TRBD1|TRBJ1-2|TRBV5-5
CASTPDRALQFYGYTF
TGTGCCAGCACCCCGGACAGGGCCCTCCAATTCTATGGCTACACCTTC
>-|-|TRBJ1-5|TRBV7-8
CASSLEGKLYVGQPQHF
TGTGCCAGCAGCTTAGAGGGAAAACTCTATGTTGGGCAGCCCCAGCATTTT
>-|-|TRBJ1-6|TRBV10-1
CASKPPQGGNSPLHF
TGCGCCAGCAAACCCCCCCAGGGAGGGAATTCACCCCTCCACTTT
>-|-|TRBJ1-4|TRBV11-2
CASSRRANNEKLFF
TGTGCCAGCAGCCGGCGGGCTAATAATGAAAAACTGTTTTTT
>-|TRBD2|TRBJ2-3|TRBV7-7
CASSPGLGSTDTQYF
TGTGCTAGCAGCCCCGGACTAGGGAGCACAGATACGCAGTATTTT
>-|-|TRBJ2-7|TRBV10-3
CATSDHSYEQYF
TGTGCCACCTCGGACCACTCCTACGAGCAGTACTTC
>-|-|TRBJ1-5|TRBV6-5
CASGEGNQPQHF
TGTGCCAGCGGCGAGGGAAATCAGCCCCAGCATTTT
>once|-|TRBJ2-3|TRBV30
CAWSVTHTRPDTQYF
TGTGCCTGGAGTGTAACACATACCCGCCCAGATACGCAGTATTTT
>-|TRBD2|TRBJ2-2|TRBV5-4
CASSSGLAGGNTGELFF
TGTGCCAGCAGTTCGGGACTAGCGGGGGGGAACACCGGGGAGCTGTTTTTT
>-|-|TRBJ1-1|TRBV19
CASTGSRGTEAFF
TGTGCCAGTACGGGGTCGAGGGGCACTGAAGCTTTCTTT
>once|TRBD1|TRBJ2-1|TRBV11-2
CASSSGQGINNEQFF
TGTGCCAGCAGCTCGGGACAGGGGATTAACAATGAGCAGTTCTTC
>-|TRBD2|TRBJ2-3|TRBV29-1
CSVDLWEGLADTQYF
TGCAGCGTTGATCTCTGGGAGGGGTTGGCAGATACGCAGTATTTT
>-|-|TRBJ1-1|TRBV6-1
CASGGYTEAFF
TGTGCCAGCGGGGGTTACACTGAAGCTTTCTTT
>-|-|TRBJ1-1|TRBV6-5
CAAGGSRRKAEAFF
TGTGCCGCCGGGGGGTCCAGACGGAAGGCTGAAGCTTTCTTT
>-|-|TRBJ2-3|TRBV27
CASSLRAGMTDTQYF
TGTGCCAGCAGTTTAAGGGCAGGGATGACAGATACGCAGTATTTT
>-|TRBD2|TRBJ2-5|TRBV19
CASSSRLAGLQETQYF
TGTGCCAGTAGTTCCCGACTAGCGGGGCTTCAAGAGACCCAGTACTTC
>-|-|TRBJ2-2|TRBV18
CASSPLRTGELFF
TGTGCCAGCTCACCATTGAGAACCGGGGAGCTGTTTTTT
>-|TRBD1|TRBJ1-1|TRBV27
CASSTQRTGYTEAFF
TGTGCCAGCAGTACCCAGCGGACAGGGTACACTGAAGCTTTCTTT
>-|-|TRBJ1-1|TRBV11-2
CASSLDRNTEAFF
TGTGCCAGCAGCTTAGATCGGAACACTGAAGCTTTCTTT
>-|-|TRBJ1-1|TRBV6-5
CASSDSYTEAFF
TGTGCCAGCAGTGACAGTTACACTGAAGCTTTCTTT
>-|-|TRBJ2-7|TRBV7-6
CASSLVGQNYEQYF
TGTGCCAGCAGCTTAGTAGGGCAGAACTACGAGCAGTACTTC
>-|-|TRBJ2-7|TRBV6-6
CASTPVGSYEQYF
TGTGCCAGCACCCCGGTTGGGTCCTACGAGCAGTACTTC
>-|-|TRBJ1-1|TRBV11-2
CASSLSHFYTEAFF
TGTGCCAGCAGCCTATCCCACTTTTACACTGAAGCTTTCTTT
>-|TRBD2|TRBJ2-5|TRBV5-1
CASSFSTSGKETQYF
TGCGCCAGCAGCTTTAGCACTAGCGGAAAAGAGACCCAGTACTTC
>-|TRBD1|TRBJ2-4|TRBV7-2
CASSLALTGAPQNIQYF
TGTGCCAGCAGCTTAGCGCTTACAGGGGCGCCCCAAAACATTCAGTACTTC
>-|-|TRBJ1-2|TRBV28
CASSFRGNYGYTF
TGTGCCAGCAGTTTCAGGGGTAACTATGGCTACACCTTC
>-|TRBD2|TRBJ2-2|TRBV19
CASSALAGMTGELFF
TGTGCCAGTAGTGCTCTAGCGGGGATGACCGGGGAGCTGTTTTTT
>-|TRBD1|TRBJ1-2|TRBV27
CATAGTGGAYGYTF
TGTGCCACCGCGGGGACAGGGGGGGCCTATGGCTACACCTTC